Presented here are 6 T cell receptor beta chains from one specimen sequenced in a study of blood T cell repertoires in COVID-19. Assay: immunoSEQ multiplex PCR; the TCRdb copy retains only in-frame clones and omits some. The sample has roughly 500,000 clones, approximately 83% seen once. Sequenced: peripheral blood. Receptors originate from a human donor in a cohort sampled during active COVID-19.

This chain joins TRBV9 and TRBJ2-3, with D perhaps matching TRBD2 (5 bases). This CDR3 has 15 amino acids. CDR1 and CDR2 from the germline V gene are SGDLS and YYNGEE. V shed 1 base and J shed 2 bases, with 11 bases lying between them. DNA of the CDR3: TGTGCCAGCAGCGTATCAGAGGGAACCACAGATACGCAGTATTTT. This codes for CASSVSEGTTDTQYF.

The chain joins TRBV2 to TRBJ1-6, with D perhaps TRBD1 (6 bases). V was trimmed by 6 bases and J by 6 bases, leaving 15 bases between them. Germline V lookup: CDR1 SNHLY, CDR2 FYNNEI. CDR3 length: 15 residues. CDR3 region: CASRLQGSANSPLHF. CDR3 sequence (DNA): TGTGCCAGCAGGTTACAGGGTTCCGCTAATTCACCCCTCCACTTT.

The V and J genes are TRBV27 and TRBJ1-6; D not resolved. In germline, CDR1 is MNHEY, CDR2 SMNVEV (reference sequence). The CDR3 has 15 amino acids. Trimming removed 3 bases at V and 7 bases at J, with 13 bases between. The CDR3 DNA reads as TGTGCCAGCAGTTTGGAGGCCCGCAGAAATTCACCCCTCCACTTT. Its protein product is CASSLEARRNSPLHF.

A single count supports this clone. This chain joins TRBV27 and TRBJ1-2; 7 positions agree with TRBD1. V shed 5 bases, J shed 6 bases, and the junction held 9 bases outside the gene matches. The CDR3 is 14 amino acids. The germline V gene encodes CDR1 MNHEY and CDR2 SMNVEV (reference sequence). The CDR3 nucleotides read TGTGCCAGCAGTCAACAGGGGAGGTTTGATGGCTACACCTTC. Translation gives CASSQQGRFDGYTF.

V usage is TRBV7-2 and J usage is TRBJ2-1; D remains ambiguous. Germline loops: CDR1 SGHTA, CDR2 FQGNSA. The CDR3 consists of 13 residues. The ends were cut back, 5 bases at V and 8 bases at J, with 13 bases in the middle. CDR3 amino acids: CASSQQVSDEQFF. CDR3 bases: TGTGCCAGCAGCCAGCAGGTAAGTGATGAGCAGTTCTTC.

The V gene is TRBV5-1, the J gene TRBJ2-7; D is perhaps TRBD1 (7 bases). The CDR3 length is 16 residues. Germline-derived CDR1 and CDR2 are SGHRS and YFSETQ. Deletions cut 4 bases from V and 2 bases from J, with 19 bases between. CDR3 amino acids: CASSPQGGANPYEQYF. The DNA of the CDR3 is TGCGCCAGCAGCCCTCAGGGGGGTGCAAACCCCTACGAGCAGTACTTC. The full variable domain, with the rest looked up from reference TRBV5-1 and TRBJ2-7, is KAGVTQTPRYLIKTRGQQVTLSCSPISGHRSVSWYQQTPGQGLQFLFEYFSETQRNKGNFPGRFSGRQFSNSRSEMNVSTLELGDSALYLCASSPQGGANPYEQYFGPGTRLTVT.